This T cell receptor beta chain was recorded in a study of T cells in localized non-small cell lung cancer. Study results and caveats: Uninvolved neighboring lung showed the greatest T cell clonality, exceeding tumor. Blood T cell density predicted longer survival; adjacent-lung clonality, shorter.

V was shortened by 2 bases and J by 5 bases, with 6 bases between the two germline ends. CDR1 is ENHRY, CDR2 SYGVKD, per germline. The CDR3 spans 12 residues. The assay was immunoSEQ multiplex PCR, and TCRdb's table has in-frame clones only and misses some. The sample carries tens of thousands of clones, over 85% recorded once. About this clone itself: Its target is unknown.

This chain uses TRBV10-3 with TRBJ1-2; no definite D call. The TCR originated in a male donor aged 60 or over with stage I squamous cell lung carcinoma. The source material was peripheral blood, sampled before any cancer treatment. This CDR3 is CAISEDRYGYTF. For the CDR3, the DNA is TGTGCCATCAGTGAGGACCGGTATGGCTACACCTTC.